These T cell receptor beta chains were read from a single sample in a study of blood T cell repertoires in COVID-19. Generated by immunoSEQ multiplex PCR, the TCRdb table keeps only in-frame clones and is missing some. The sample includes about 270,000 clones, roughly nine tenths of them seen just once. Sequenced sample: PBMCs or T cells enriched from blood (not recorded which). These receptors came from a woman aged 18-29 years who had recovered from COVID-19. CDR3s leave out the opening cysteine and the closing phenylalanine or tryptophan.

v_gene	j_gene	CDR3aa
TRBV19	TRBJ1-5	AGGWGFGSNQPQH
TRBV12-3/TRBV12-4	TRBJ1-5	ASSSNRVQPQH
TRBV6-5	TRBJ2-3	ASRLGAGGTDTQY
TRBV7-3	TRBJ1-6	ASSLTPTGYSPLH
TRBV19	TRBJ2-5	ASSSGPGLLQETQY
TRBV6-4	TRBJ1-5	ASSALREGRLQGAHQPQH
TRBV5-1	TRBJ1-1	ASSLAGTLEGTEAF
TRBV5-5	TRBJ2-7	ASSPVAGQVNEQY
TRBV3-1/TRBV3-2	TRBJ2-2	ASSQGTGPTGELF
TRBV6-2/TRBV6-3	TRBJ2-7	ASRYRGPEQY
TRBV21-1	TRBJ2-1	ASSNFSGNEQF
TRBV15	TRBJ1-5	ATSRGEGDRQRPQH
TRBV20-1	TRBJ2-7	SAPYSTSQY
TRBV19	TRBJ2-3	ASSNRGGTDTQY
TRBV30	TRBJ1-2	AWGYRATYGYT
TRBV7-8	TRBJ2-5	ASSLERLGTQY
TRBV19	TRBJ1-2	ASSITGTTNYGYT
TRBV5-1	TRBJ1-1	ASSSVQGMNTEAF
TRBV6-4	TRBJ2-1	ASSSGVSSYNEQF
TRBV11-2	TRBJ1-2	ASSLAKDRGKYGYT
TRBV10-2	TRBJ2-3	ASSVGGPTDTQY
TRBV11-3	TRBJ1-5	ASSRENQPQH
TRBV29-1	TRBJ1-1	SVDLRGTEAF
TRBV9	TRBJ1-6	ASSEAMGLNSPLH
TRBV29-1	TRBJ1-2	SVEERDRVSWGIYGYT
TRBV3-1/TRBV3-2	TRBJ1-5	ASSQSGDKPQH
TRBV7-9	TRBJ1-4	ASSMPGTGGEKLF
TRBV28	TRBJ1-6	ASSFRQAISPLH
TRBV7-9	TRBJ1-2	ASSLVGTGTGYT
TRBV4-1	TRBJ1-6	ASSQKGQGDSPLH
TRBV19	TRBJ2-1	ASSFPGNNEQF
TRBV6-2/TRBV6-3	TRBJ1-1	ASSYSLGGGTEAF
TRBV12-3/TRBV12-4	TRBJ1-5	ASSLAGARPQH
TRBV11-3	TRBJ1-1	ASSSEGPDTEAF